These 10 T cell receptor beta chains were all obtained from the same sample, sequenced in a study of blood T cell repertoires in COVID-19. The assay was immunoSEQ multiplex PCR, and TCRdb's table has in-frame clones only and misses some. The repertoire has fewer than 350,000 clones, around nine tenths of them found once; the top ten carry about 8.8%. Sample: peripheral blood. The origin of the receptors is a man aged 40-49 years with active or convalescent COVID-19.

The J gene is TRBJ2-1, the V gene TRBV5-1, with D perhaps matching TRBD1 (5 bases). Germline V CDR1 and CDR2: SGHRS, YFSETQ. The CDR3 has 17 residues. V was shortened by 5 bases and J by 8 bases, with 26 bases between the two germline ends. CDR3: CASSMPLQGARWDEQFF. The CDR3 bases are TGCGCCAGCAGTATGCCCCTCCAGGGTGCACGGTGGGATGAGCAGTTCTTC.

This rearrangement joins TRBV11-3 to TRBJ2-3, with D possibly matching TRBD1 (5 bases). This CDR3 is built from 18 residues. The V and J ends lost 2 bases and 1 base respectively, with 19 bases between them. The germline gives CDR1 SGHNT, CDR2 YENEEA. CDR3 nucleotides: TGTGCCAGCAGCTTATATCCCTTGGGGCAGCCGGGCACAGATACGCAGTATTTT. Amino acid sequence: CASSLYPLGQPGTDTQYF.

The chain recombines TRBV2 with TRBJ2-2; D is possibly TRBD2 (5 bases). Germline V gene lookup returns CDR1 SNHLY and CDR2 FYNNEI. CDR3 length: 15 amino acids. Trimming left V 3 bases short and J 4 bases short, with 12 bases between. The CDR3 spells CASSEDLAGTGELFF. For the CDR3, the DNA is TGTGCCAGCAGTGAGGACCTAGCAGGCACCGGGGAGCTGTTTTTT.

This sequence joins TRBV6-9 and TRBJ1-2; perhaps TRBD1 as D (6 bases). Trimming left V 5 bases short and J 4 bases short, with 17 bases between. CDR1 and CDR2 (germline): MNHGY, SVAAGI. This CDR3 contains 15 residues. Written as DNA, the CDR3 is TGTGCCAGCAGTCACTTCGGACAGATTCCCTATGGCTACACCTTC. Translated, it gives CASSHFGQIPYGYTF.

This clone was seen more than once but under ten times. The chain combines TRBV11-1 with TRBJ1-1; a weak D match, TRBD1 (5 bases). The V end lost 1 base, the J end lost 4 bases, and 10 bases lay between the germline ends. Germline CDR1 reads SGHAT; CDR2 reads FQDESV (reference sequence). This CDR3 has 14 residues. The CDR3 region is CASSLEGRGTEAFF. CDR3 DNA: TGTGCCAGCAGCTTAGAAGGGAGGGGCACTGAAGCTTTCTTT. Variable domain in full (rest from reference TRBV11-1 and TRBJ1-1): EAEVAQSPRYKITEKSQAVAFWCDPISGHATLYWYRQILGQGPELLVQFQDESVVDDSQLPKDRFSAERLKGVDSTLKIQPAELGDSAMYLCASSLEGRGTEAFFGQGTRLTVV.

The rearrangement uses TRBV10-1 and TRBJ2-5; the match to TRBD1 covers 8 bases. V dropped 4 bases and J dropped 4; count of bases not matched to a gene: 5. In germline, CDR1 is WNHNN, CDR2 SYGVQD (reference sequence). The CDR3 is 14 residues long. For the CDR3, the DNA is TGCGCCAGCAGTGTTGGACAGGGAGGAGAGACCCAGTACTTC. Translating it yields CASSVGQGGETQYF.

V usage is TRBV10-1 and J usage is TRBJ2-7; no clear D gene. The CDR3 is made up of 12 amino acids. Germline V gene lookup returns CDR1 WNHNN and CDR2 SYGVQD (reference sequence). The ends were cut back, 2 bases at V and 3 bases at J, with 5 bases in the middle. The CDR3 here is CASSEVLYEQYF. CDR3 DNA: TGCGCCAGCAGTGAGGTCCTCTACGAGCAGTACTTC.

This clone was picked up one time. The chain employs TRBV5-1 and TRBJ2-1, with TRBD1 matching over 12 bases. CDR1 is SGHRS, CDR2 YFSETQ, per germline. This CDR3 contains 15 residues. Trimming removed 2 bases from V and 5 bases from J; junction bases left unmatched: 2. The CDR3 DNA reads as TGCGCCAGCAGCTTCCGGGACAGGGGGCACAATGAGCAGTTCTTC. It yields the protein CASSFRDRGHNEQFF.

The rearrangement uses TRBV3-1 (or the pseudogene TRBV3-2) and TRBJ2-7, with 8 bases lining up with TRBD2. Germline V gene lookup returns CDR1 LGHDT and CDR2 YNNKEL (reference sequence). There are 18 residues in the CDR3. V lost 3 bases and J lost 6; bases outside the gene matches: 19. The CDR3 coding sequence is TGTGCCAGCAGCCAGGGGGTGGGTGGGACTAGTATCCGGAGCGAGCAGTACTTC. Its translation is CASSQGVGGTSIRSEQYF.

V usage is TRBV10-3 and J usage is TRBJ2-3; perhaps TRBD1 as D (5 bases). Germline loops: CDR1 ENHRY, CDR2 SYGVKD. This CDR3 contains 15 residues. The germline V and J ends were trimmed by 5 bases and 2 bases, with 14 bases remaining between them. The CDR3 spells CAISSTGGPTDTQYF. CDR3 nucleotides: TGTGCCATCAGTTCTACAGGCGGCCCCACAGATACGCAGTATTTT.